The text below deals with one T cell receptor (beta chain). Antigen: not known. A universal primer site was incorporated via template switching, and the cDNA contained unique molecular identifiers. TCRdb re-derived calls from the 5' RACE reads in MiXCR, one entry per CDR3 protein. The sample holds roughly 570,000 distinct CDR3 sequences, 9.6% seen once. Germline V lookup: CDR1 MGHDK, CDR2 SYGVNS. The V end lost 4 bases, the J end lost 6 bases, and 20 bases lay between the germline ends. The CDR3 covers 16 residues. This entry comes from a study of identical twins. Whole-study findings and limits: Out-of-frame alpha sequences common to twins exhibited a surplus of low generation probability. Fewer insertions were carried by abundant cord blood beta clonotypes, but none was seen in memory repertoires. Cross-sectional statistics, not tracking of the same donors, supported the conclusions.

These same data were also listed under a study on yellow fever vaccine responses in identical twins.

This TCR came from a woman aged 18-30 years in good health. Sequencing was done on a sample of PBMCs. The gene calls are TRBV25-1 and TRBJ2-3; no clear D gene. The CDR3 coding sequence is TGTGCCAGCAGTGTCCTCACTGGCGCCCTTCGGGATACGCAGTATTTT. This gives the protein CASSVLTGALRDTQYF.